A single T cell receptor (beta chain) is shown here with its context. The CDR3 has 15 residues. The V end lost 4 bases, the J end lost 10 bases, and 19 bases lay between the germline ends. CDR1 is ENHRY, CDR2 SYGVKD, per germline. TCRdb re-called the RT-PCR reads with MiXCR, one entry per CDR3 protein. In the table there are about 680,000 distinct CDR3 sequences, 13% to 15% of which are singletons. This sequence originates from a female donor in good health, serving as a healthy control. V and J are TRBV10-3 and TRBJ1-4; D possibly corresponds to TRBD1 (6 bases). Source material: memory CD4+ T cells from blood. The CDR3 DNA reads as TGTGCCATCAGTGGGACAGCCTTGGGGGAGCGAAAACTGTTTTTT. The encoded protein is CAISGTALGERKLFF.